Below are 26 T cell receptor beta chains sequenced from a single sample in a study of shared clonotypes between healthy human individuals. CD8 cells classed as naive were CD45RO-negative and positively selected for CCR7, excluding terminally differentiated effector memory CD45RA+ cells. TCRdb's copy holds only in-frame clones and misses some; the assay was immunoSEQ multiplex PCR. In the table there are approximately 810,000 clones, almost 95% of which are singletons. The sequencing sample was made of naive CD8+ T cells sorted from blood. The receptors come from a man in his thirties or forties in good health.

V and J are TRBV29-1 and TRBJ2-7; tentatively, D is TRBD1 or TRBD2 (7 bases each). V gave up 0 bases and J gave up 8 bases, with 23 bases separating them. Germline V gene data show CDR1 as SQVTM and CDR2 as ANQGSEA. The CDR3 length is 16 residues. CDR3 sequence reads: CSVEESGGQYLGQQYF. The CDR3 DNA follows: TGCAGCGTTGAAGAATCGGGGGGACAGTACCTCGGTCAGCAGTACTTC.

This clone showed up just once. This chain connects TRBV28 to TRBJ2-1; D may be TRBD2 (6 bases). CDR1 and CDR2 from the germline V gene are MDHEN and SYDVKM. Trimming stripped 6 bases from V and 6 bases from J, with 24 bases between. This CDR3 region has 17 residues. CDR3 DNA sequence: TGTGCCAGCAGGCGACCGGGACTGGGGATTTCCGCCAATGAGCAGTTCTTC. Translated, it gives CASRRPGLGISANEQFF.

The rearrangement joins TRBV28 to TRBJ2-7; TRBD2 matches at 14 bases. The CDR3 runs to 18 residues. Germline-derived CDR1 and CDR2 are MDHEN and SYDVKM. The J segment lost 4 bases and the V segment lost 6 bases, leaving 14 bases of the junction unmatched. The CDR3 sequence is CASRDGGAGTSGSYEQYF. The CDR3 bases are TGTGCCAGCAGGGACGGGGGCGCCGGGACTAGCGGGAGTTACGAGCAGTACTTC.

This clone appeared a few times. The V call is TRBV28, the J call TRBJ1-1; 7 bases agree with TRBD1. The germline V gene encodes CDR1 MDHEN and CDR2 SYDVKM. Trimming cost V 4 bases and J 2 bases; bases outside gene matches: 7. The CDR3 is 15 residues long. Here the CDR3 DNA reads TGTGCCAGCAGTTCCGCCGGGACAGACAACACTGAAGCTTTCTTT. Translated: CASSSAGTDNTEAFF. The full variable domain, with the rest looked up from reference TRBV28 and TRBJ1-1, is DVKVTQSSRYLVKRTGEKVFLECVQDMDHENMFWYRQDPGLGLRLIYFSYDVKMKEKGDIPEGYSVSREKKERFSLILESASTNQTSMYLCASSSAGTDNTEAFFGQGTRLTVV.

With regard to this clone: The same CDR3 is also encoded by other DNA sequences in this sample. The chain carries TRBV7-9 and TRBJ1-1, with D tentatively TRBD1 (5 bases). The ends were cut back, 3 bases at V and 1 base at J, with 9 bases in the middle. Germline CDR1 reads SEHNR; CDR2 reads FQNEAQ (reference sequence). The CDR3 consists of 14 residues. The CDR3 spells CASSLGQRNTEAFF. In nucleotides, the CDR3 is TGTGCCAGCAGCTTGGGGCAGAGGAACACTGAAGCTTTCTTT. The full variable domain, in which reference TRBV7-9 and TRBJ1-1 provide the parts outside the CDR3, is DTGVSQNPRHKITKRGQNVTFRCDPISEHNRLYWYRQTLGQGPEFLTYFQNEAQLEKSRLLSDRFSAERPKGSFSTLEIQRTEQGDSAMYLCASSLGQRNTEAFFGQGTRLTVV.

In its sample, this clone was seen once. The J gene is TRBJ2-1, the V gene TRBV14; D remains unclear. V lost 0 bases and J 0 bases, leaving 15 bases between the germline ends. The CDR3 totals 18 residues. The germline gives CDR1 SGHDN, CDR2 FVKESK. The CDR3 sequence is CASSQEGDRVSSYNEQFF. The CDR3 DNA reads TGTGCCAGCAGCCAAGAAGGTGACCGAGTGAGCTCCTACAATGAGCAGTTCTTC.

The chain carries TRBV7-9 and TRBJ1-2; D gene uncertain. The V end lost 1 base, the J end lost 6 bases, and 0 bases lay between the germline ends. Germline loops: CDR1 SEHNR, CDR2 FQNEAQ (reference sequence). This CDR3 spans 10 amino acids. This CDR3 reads CASSLDGYTF. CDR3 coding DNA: TGTGCCAGCAGCTTAGATGGCTACACCTTC.

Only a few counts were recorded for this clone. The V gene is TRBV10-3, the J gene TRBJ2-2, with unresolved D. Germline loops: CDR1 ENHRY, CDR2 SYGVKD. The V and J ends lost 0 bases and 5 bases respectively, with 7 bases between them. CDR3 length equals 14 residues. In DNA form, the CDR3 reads TGTGCCATCAGTGAGTCGTTCCGGACCGGGGAGCTGTTTTTT. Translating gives CAISESFRTGELFF.

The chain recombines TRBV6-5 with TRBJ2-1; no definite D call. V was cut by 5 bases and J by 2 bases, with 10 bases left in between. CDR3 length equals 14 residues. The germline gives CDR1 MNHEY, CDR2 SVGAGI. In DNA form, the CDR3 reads TGTGCCAGCAGTGCGGCGTGGCCCTACAATGAGCAGTTCTTC. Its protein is CASSAAWPYNEQFF.

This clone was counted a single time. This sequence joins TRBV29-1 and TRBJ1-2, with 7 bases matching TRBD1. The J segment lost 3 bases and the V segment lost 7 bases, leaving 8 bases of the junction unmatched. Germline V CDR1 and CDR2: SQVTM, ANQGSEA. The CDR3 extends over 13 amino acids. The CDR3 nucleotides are TGCAGCGCTTTGGGACAGTCCGACTATGGCTACACCTTC. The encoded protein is CSALGQSDYGYTF.

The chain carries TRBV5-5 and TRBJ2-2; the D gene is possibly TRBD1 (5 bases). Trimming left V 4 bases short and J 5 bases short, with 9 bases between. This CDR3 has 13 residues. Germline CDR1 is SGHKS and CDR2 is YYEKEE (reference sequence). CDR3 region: CASSEQGTGELFF. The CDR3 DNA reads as TGTGCCAGCAGCGAGCAGGGTACCGGGGAGCTGTTTTTT.

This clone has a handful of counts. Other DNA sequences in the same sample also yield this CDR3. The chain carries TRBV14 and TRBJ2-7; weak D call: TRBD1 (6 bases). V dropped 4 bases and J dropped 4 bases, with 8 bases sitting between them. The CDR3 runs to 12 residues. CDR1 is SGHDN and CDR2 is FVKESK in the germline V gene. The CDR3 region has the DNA TGTGCCAGCAGCCTACAGGGTTACGAGCAGTACTTC. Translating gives CASSLQGYEQYF.

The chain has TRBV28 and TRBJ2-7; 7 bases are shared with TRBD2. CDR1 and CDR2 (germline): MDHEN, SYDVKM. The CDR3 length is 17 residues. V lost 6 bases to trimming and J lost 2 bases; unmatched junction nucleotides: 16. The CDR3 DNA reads TGTGCCAGCAGACTTAGTCAGGTTTGGCGGGAGACCTACGAGCAGTACTTC. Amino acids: CASRLSQVWRETYEQYF.

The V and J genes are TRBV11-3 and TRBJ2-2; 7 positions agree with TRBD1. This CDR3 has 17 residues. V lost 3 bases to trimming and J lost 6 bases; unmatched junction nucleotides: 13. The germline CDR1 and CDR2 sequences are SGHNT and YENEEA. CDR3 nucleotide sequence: TGTGCCAGCAGCTTGGGCGGCCGGGACAGAGTGTCCGGGGAGCTGTTTTTT. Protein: CASSLGGRDRVSGELFF.

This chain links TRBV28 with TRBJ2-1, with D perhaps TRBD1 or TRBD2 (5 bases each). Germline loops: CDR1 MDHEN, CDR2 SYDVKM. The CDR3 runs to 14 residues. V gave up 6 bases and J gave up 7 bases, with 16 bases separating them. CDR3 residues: CASRTVDGKNEQFF. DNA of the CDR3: TGTGCCAGCAGGACAGTAGACGGGAAAAATGAGCAGTTCTTC. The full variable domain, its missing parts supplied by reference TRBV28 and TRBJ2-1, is DVKVTQSSRYLVKRTGEKVFLECVQDMDHENMFWYRQDPGLGLRLIYFSYDVKMKEKGDIPEGYSVSREKKERFSLILESASTNQTSMYLCASRTVDGKNEQFFGPGTRLTVL.

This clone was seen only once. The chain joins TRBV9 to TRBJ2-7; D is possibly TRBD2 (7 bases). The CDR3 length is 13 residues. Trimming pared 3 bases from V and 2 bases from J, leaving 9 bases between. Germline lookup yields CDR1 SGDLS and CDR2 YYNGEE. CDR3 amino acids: CASSGGGPYEQYF. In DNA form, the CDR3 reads TGTGCCAGCAGCGGCGGGGGCCCCTACGAGCAGTACTTC.

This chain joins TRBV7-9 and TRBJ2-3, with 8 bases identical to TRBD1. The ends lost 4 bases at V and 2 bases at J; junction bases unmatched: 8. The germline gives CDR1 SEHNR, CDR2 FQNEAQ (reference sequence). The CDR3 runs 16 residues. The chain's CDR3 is CASSSADRGDTDTQYF. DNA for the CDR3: TGTGCCAGCAGCTCAGCCGACAGGGGCGACACAGATACGCAGTATTTT. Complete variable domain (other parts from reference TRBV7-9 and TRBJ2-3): DTGVSQNPRHKITKRGQNVTFRCDPISEHNRLYWYRQTLGQGPEFLTYFQNEAQLEKSRLLSDRFSAERPKGSFSTLEIQRTEQGDSAMYLCASSSADRGDTDTQYFGPGTRLTVL.

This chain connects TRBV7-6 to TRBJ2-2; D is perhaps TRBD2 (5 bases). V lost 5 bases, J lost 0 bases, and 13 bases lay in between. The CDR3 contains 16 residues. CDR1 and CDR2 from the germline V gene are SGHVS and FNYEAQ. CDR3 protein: CASSPIEGTNTGELFF. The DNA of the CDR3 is TGTGCCAGCAGCCCCATAGAGGGAACGAACACCGGGGAGCTGTTTTTT. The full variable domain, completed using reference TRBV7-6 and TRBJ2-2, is GAGVSQSPRYKVTKRGQDVALRCDPISGHVSLYWYRQALGQGPEFLTYFNYEAQQDKSGLPNDRFSAERPEGSISTLTIQRTEQRDSAMYRCASSPIEGTNTGELFFGEGSRLTVL.

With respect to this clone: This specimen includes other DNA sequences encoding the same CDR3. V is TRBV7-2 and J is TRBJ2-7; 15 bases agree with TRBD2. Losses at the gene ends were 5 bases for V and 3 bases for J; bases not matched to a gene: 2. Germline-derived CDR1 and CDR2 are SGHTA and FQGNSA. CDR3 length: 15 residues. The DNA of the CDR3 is TGTGCCAGCAGCCCGGGACTAGCGGGAGGCTACGAGCAGTACTTC. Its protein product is CASSPGLAGGYEQYF.

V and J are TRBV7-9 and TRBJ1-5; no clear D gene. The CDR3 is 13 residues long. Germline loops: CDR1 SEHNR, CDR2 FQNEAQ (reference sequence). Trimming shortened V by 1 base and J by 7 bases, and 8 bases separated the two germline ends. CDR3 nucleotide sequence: TGTGCCAGCAGCTTAGAAGGGAGGCAGCCCCAGCATTTT. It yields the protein CASSLEGRQPQHF.

This CDR3 reads CASSLGAGSGELFF. In DNA, the CDR3 is TGTGCCAGCAGCTTAGGCGCAGGGTCCGGGGAGCTGTTTTTT. The chain has TRBV11-2 and TRBJ2-2; weak D call: TRBD1 (5 bases). Germline V lookup: CDR1 SGHAT, CDR2 FQNNGV. The CDR3 has 14 amino acids. Trimming cost V 1 base and J 6 bases, with 9 bases left between them.

The CDR3 here is CASSSESGRGETQYF. CDR3 nucleotide sequence: TGTGCCAGCAGCTCGGAGAGCGGGCGGGGGGAGACCCAGTACTTC. This rearrangement joins TRBV21-1 to TRBJ2-5; the DNA was not compared with TRBD2, the D call given in the table. TRBV21-1 is described as a pseudogene. The CDR3 covers 15 residues.

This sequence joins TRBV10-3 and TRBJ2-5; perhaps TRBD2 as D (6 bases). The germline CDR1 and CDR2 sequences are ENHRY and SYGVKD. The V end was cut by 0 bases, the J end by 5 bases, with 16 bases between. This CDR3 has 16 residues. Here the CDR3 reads CAISESPLGGTETQYF. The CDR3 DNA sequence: TGTGCCATCAGTGAGTCACCCTTAGGAGGGACGGAGACCCAGTACTTC.

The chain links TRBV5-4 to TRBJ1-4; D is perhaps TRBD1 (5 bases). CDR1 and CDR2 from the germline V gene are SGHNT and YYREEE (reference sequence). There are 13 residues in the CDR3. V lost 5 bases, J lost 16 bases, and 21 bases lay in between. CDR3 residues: CASRPTETESEFF. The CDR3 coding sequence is TGTGCCAGCAGGCCGACAGAGACTGAATCGGAGTTTTTT.

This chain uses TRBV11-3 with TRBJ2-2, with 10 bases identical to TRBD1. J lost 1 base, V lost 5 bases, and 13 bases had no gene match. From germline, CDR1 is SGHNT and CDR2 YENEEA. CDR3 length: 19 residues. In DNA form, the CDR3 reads TGTGCCAGCAGCCCTCGGACAGGGGGAGGCTACCTGAACACCGGGGAGCTGTTTTTT. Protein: CASSPRTGGGYLNTGELFF. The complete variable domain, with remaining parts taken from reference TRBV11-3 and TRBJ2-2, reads EAGVVQSPRYKIIEKKQPVAFWCNPISGHNTLYWYLQNLGQGPELLIRYENEEAVDDSQLPKDRFSAERLKGVDSTLKIQPAELGDSAVYLCASSPRTGGGYLNTGELFFGEGSRLTVL.

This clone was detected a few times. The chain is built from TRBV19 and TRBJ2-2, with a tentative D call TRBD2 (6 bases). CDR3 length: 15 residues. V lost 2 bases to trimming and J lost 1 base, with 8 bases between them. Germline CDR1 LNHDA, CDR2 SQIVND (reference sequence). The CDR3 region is CASSISGLNTGELFF. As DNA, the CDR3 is TGTGCCAGTAGTATAAGCGGGTTGAACACCGGGGAGCTGTTTTTT.